This TCR beta chain was recorded in a study of blood T cell repertoires in COVID-19. Study context: Material from acute and convalescent COVID-19 was sourced from the United States, Italy and Spain. PBMCs, B-cell-depleted T cells, or T cells provided the cDNA or gDNA that made up the material.

As processed by the authors: Amplification of reference gene primers was used by the study to estimate nucleated cell counts. Sequenced by immunoSEQ multiplex PCR; TCRdb stores in-frame clones only, minus some. V, J and clone size are those of that table, while D and trimming were read from the DNA. The sample contains some 180,000 clones, just under 80% of which appear only once. The germline V gene encodes CDR1 SGHRS and CDR2 YFSETQ. The CDR3 has 15 amino acids. J lost 7 bases, V lost 0 bases, and 6 bases had no gene match. The sequenced sample was peripheral blood. This TCR came from a woman aged 80 or over with active or convalescent COVID-19. The chain combines TRBV5-1 with TRBJ2-1; 8 bases line up with TRBD1. CDR3 nucleotides: TGCGCCAGCAGCTTGGAAGACAGGGGTTGGAATGAGCAGTTCTTC. Translated: CASSLEDRGWNEQFF.